Listed below are T cell receptor beta chains from one sample, sequenced in a study of OX40 agonist ivuxolimab in advanced cancers. Generated by immunoSEQ multiplex PCR, the TCRdb table keeps only in-frame clones and is missing some. The data contain some 5,100 clones, about three fifths of them seen just once; the ten biggest clones take up about 50%. Sequencing used CD4+ or CD8+ T cells sorted from blood, obtained in a trial of the OX40 agonist ivuxolimab. The receptors stem from an adult with an advanced solid tumor such as melanoma, head and neck, liver or kidney cancer. CDR3s include the opening cysteine and the closing phenylalanine or tryptophan. A D gene is named only where the DNA matches it firmly. The size field is filled for only some rows; it gives once, few, many or a size class.

abundance	v_gene	d_gene	j_gene	CDR3aa	CDR3nt
few	TRBV19	.	TRBJ2-1	CASSMVLSSYNEQFF	TGTGCCAGTAGTATGGTCCTTTCCTCCTACAATGAGCAGTTCTTC
few	TRBV10-2	.	TRBJ1-1	CASRKTGNTEAFF	TGCGCCAGCAGAAAGACAGGGAACACTGAAGCTTTCTTT
once	TRBV21-1	.	TRBJ1-5	CASSTRDGGHQPQHF	TGTGCCAGCAGCACCAGGGACGGGGGGCATCAGCCCCAGCATTTT
.	TRBV6-1	.	TRBJ1-6	CASSDRGAYNSPLHF	TGTGCCAGCAGTGACAGGGGTGCCTATAATTCACCCCTCCACTTT
few	TRBV4-1	.	TRBJ2-1	CASSQDEYAGSYNEQFF	TGCGCCAGCAGCCAAGACGAGTACGCTGGTTCATACAATGAGCAGTTCTTC
few	TRBV13	TRBD2	TRBJ2-5	CASSSGTSGQETQYF	TGTGCCAGCAGCTCCGGGACTAGCGGACAAGAGACCCAGTACTTC
.	TRBV6-6	.	TRBJ2-6	CATPLLSGANVLTF	TGTGCCACCCCTTTGTTATCTGGGGCCAACGTCCTGACTTTC
.	TRBV29-1	TRBD2	TRBJ2-7	CSVRGTSGSYPYEQYF	TGCAGCGTGAGGGGGACTAGCGGGAGTTATCCCTACGAGCAGTACTTC
.	TRBV19	.	TRBJ1-2	CASSTDGYGYTF	TGTGCCAGTAGTACTGACGGCTATGGCTACACCTTC
medium-sized	TRBV27	.	TRBJ2-7	CASSLSPPPASYEQYF	TGTGCCAGCAGTTTATCCCCTCCCCCGGCCTCCTACGAGCAGTACTTC
.	TRBV5-8	.	TRBJ2-1	CASIDFGVISNEQFF	TGTGCCAGCATCGATTTCGGGGTTATTAGCAATGAGCAGTTCTTC
.	TRBV10-3	TRBD2	TRBJ2-7	CASSATSGAYEQYF	TGTGCCAGCAGTGCGACTAGCGGAGCCTACGAGCAGTACTTC
.	TRBV28	.	TRBJ1-5	CASSFQWGSNQPQHF	TGTGCCAGCAGTTTTCAGTGGGGTAGCAATCAGCCCCAGCATTTT
few	TRBV7-2	.	TRBJ2-2	CASRGTGFTGELFF	TGTGCCAGCAGGGGTACAGGGTTCACCGGGGAGCTGTTTTTT
.	TRBV5-1	TRBD2	TRBJ2-1	CASSFHGPTSGAYNEQFF	TGCGCCAGCAGCTTCCACGGGCCTACTAGCGGGGCCTACAATGAGCAGTTCTTC
.	TRBV5-6	.	TRBJ1-1	CASSLASSDTEAFF	TGTGCCAGCAGCTTGGCCTCCAGTGACACTGAAGCTTTCTTT
.	TRBV28	TRBD1	TRBJ1-5	CASSTAGTESNQPQHF	TGTGCCAGCAGTACAGCCGGGACAGAGAGCAATCAGCCCCAGCATTTT
few	TRBV2	TRBD1	TRBJ1-5	CASGPRGQGNQPQHF	TGTGCCAGCGGCCCCAGGGGGCAGGGCAATCAGCCCCAGCATTTT
.	TRBV7-8	.	TRBJ2-7	CASSPYGTLREREQYF	TGTGCCAGCAGCCCTTATGGGACATTACGAGAGCGTGAGCAGTACTTC
.	TRBV4-2	.	TRBJ1-2	CASSQVDGYTF	TGTGCCAGCAGCCAAGTCGACGGCTACACCTTC
.	TRBV6-5	.	TRBJ2-1	CASSYPGEGNEQFF	TGTGCCAGCAGTTACCCTGGGGAAGGCAATGAGCAGTTCTTC
medium-sized	TRBV15	TRBD2	TRBJ2-2	CATSRGFGWREYTGELFF	TGTGCCACCAGCAGAGGGTTTGGATGGCGGGAGTACACCGGGGAGCTGTTTTTT
.	TRBV4-2	TRBD2	TRBJ2-1	CASSRGVGGSGNEQFF	TGTGCCAGCAGCCGAGGAGTGGGAGGGTCTGGCAATGAGCAGTTCTTC
.	TRBV6-5	.	TRBJ2-3	CASSYGRTTDTQYF	TGTGCCAGCAGTTACGGGAGAACGACAGATACGCAGTATTTT
.	TRBV27	TRBD1	TRBJ2-1	CASSPRDRAYNEQFF	TGTGCCAGCAGTCCCCGGGACAGGGCCTACAATGAGCAGTTCTTC
.	TRBV6-1	.	TRBJ2-7	CASSEFRGAYEQYF	TGTGCCAGCAGTGAATTCAGGGGGGCATACGAGCAGTACTTC
.	TRBV27	.	TRBJ2-7	CASKPGPSYEQYF	TGTGCCAGCAAGCCGGGACCTTCCTACGAGCAGTACTTC
once	TRBV9	TRBD1	TRBJ1-6	CASSGDRSSPLHF	TGTGCCAGCAGCGGGGACAGAAGTAGCCCCCTCCACTTT
.	TRBV7-3	.	TRBJ2-1	CASSLSRGRNEQFF	TGTGCCAGCAGCTTAAGTCGGGGGAGGAATGAGCAGTTCTTC
.	TRBV27	TRBD2	TRBJ2-7	CASSPGLAIEQYF	TGTGCCAGCAGTCCGGGACTAGCGATTGAGCAGTACTTC
.	TRBV27	.	TRBJ2-6	CASSWLQSRANVLTF	TGTGCCAGCAGTTGGCTACAAAGTCGGGCCAACGTCCTGACTTTC
medium-sized	TRBV6-6	.	TRBJ1-1	CASSGGTRATEAFF	TGTGCCAGCAGTGGAGGTACAAGGGCCACTGAAGCTTTCTTT
.	TRBV6-1	.	TRBJ1-5	CASSEVPDDRLYSNQPQHF	TGTGCCAGCAGTGAAGTGCCGGATGACAGGCTTTATAGCAATCAGCCCCAGCATTTT
.	TRBV19	.	TRBJ1-3	CASSVGQAFGNTIYF	TGTGCCAGTAGTGTTGGACAAGCTTTTGGAAACACCATATATTTT
.	TRBV29-1	.	TRBJ2-7	CSVASGTYEQYF	TGCAGCGTTGCGTCGGGAACCTACGAGCAGTACTTC
.	TRBV9	.	TRBJ2-1	CASSDSPGGNEQFF	TGTGCCAGCAGCGATTCACCCGGGGGTAATGAGCAGTTCTTC
.	TRBV11-1	.	TRBJ1-6	CASSHRGNNSPLHF	TGTGCCAGCAGCCATCGGGGGAATAATTCACCCCTCCACTTT
medium-sized	TRBV4-1	.	TRBJ1-5	CASSQDQGNYNQPQHF	TGCGCCAGCAGCCAAGATCAGGGGAACTACAATCAGCCCCAGCATTTT
few	TRBV18	.	TRBJ2-6	CATVRAQTDSTSGANVLTF	TGTGCCACCGTCCGTGCCCAGACGGACAGCACCTCTGGGGCCAACGTCCTGACTTTC
.	TRBV18	.	TRBJ2-5	CASSPPYGIETQYF	TGTGCCAGCTCACCACCCTACGGGATTGAGACCCAGTACTTC
hyperexpanded	TRBV6-5	.	TRBJ1-1	CASSGGTRATEAFF	TGTGCCAGCAGTGGAGGTACAAGGGCCACTGAAGCTTTCTTT
few	TRBV14	.	TRBJ2-3	CASSPNSILTDTQYF	TGTGCCAGCAGCCCCAATTCCATCCTCACAGATACGCAGTATTTT
once	TRBV27	.	TRBJ1-2	CASSSSTRNYGYTF	.